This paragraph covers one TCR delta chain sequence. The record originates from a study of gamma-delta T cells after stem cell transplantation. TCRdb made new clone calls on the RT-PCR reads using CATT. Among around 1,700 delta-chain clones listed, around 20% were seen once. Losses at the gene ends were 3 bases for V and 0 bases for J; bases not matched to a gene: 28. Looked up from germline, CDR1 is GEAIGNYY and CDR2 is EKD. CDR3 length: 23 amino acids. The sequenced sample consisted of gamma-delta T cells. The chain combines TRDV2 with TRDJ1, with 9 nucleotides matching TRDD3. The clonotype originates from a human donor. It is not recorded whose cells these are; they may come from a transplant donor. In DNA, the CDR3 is TGTGCCTGTGACGCGGTTGCCTCCTACAACTCAGGCGGGGATACGTCGTACACCGATAAACTCATCTTT. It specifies CACDAVASYNSGGDTSYTDKLIF.